This paragraph covers one T cell receptor beta chain sequence. Produced via immunoSEQ multiplex PCR; TCRdb's table is partial and in-frame only. The sample contains under 85,000 clones, 88% of which appear only once. The CDR3 totals 13 residues. From germline, CDR1 is SNHLY and CDR2 FYNNEI. V was shortened by 4 bases and J by 6 bases, with 10 bases between the two germline ends. This sample is part of a study of OX40 agonist ivuxolimab in advanced cancers. The chain uses TRBV2 and TRBJ1-5; a weak D match, TRBD1 (5 bases). This clonotype originated in an adult with an advanced solid tumor such as melanoma, head and neck, liver or kidney cancer. The sequenced sample was CD4+ or CD8+ T cells sorted from blood, obtained in a trial of the OX40 agonist ivuxolimab. The CDR3 nucleotides are TGTGCCAGCAGTGCAGGGACCGGTCAGCCCCAGCATTTT. Translating it yields CASSAGTGQPQHF.